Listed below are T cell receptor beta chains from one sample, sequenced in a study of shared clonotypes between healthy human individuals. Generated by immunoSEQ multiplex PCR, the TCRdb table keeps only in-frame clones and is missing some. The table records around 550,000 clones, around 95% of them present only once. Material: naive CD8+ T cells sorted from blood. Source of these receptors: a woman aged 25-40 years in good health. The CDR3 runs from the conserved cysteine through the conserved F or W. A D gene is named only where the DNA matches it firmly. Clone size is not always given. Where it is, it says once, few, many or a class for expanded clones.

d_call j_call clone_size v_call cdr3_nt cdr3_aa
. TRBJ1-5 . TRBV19 TGTGCCAGTAGTATAATGAAGGGGGATGGGCAGCCCCAGCATTTT CASSIMKGDGQPQHF
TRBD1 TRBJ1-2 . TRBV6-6 TGTGCCAGCAGTTACTCTGACAGGGGGGACGGCTACACCTTC CASSYSDRGDGYTF
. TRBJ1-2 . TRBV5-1 TGCGCCAGCAGCTTGATGGGGTCAGCGTTTAACTATGGCTACACCTTC CASSLMGSAFNYGYTF
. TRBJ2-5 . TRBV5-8 TGTGCCAGCAGCTTAGAAGGACCTAAGACCCAGTACTTC CASSLEGPKTQYF
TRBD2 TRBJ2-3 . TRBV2 TGTGCCAGCAGCATTAGCGGGGCTAGCACAGATACGCAGTATTTT CASSISGASTDTQYF
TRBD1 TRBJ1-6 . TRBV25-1 TGTGCCAGCAGTGGCGGGACAGTGTTAAATAATTCACCCCTCCACTTT CASSGGTVLNNSPLHF
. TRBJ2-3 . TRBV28 TGTGCCAGCAGTTCGTTAGTAGCTAGCACAGATACGCAGTATTTT CASSSLVASTDTQYF
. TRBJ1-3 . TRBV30 TGTGCCTGGGAGACTGGGACATCTGGAAACACCATATATTTT CAWETGTSGNTIYF
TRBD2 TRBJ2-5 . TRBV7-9 TGTGCCAGCAGCCACAGCGAGCGGGAGCAGTACTTC CASSHSEREQYF
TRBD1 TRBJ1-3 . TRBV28 TGTGCCAGCAGCCCTACCCTCGGACAGGAACTTCCATCTGGAAACACCATATATTTT CASSPTLGQELPSGNTIYF
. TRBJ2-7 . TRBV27 TGTGCCAGCAGTTTAGGTAGGGGTCCATCCTACGAGCAGTACTTC CASSLGRGPSYEQYF
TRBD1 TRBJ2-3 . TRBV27 TGTGCCAGCAGTTTATTACAGGGGACAGATACGCAGTATTTT CASSLLQGTDTQYF
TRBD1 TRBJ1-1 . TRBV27 TGTGCCAGCACCAATCCCGGACAGGGGAGCACTGAAGCTTTCTTT CASTNPGQGSTEAFF
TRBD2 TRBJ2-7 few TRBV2 TGTGCCAGCAGCGCCAAGACTAGCGGAGCCGGGGAGCAGTACTTC CASSAKTSGAGEQYF
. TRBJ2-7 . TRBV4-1 TGCGCCAGCAGCCCTAAACCCGGATACGAGCAGTACTTC CASSPKPGYEQYF
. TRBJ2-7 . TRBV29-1 TGCAGCGTTGTACTCCTGAACACCTACGAGCAGTACTTC CSVVLLNTYEQYF
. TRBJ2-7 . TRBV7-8 TGTGCCAGCAGCCCTCTGGCGGGGACCGCCGTGTTCGAGCAGTACTTC CASSPLAGTAVFEQYF
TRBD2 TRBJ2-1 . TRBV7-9 TGTGCCAGCAGCTTAACTAGCGGGAGGCATGAGCAGTTCTTC CASSLTSGRHEQFF
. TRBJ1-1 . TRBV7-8 TGTGCCAGCAGCTTAGGGATCAACACTGAAGCTTTCTTT CASSLGINTEAFF
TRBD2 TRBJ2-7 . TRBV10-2 TGCGCCAGCAGTCTGACTAGCGGAAGCTACGAGCAGTACTTC CASSLTSGSYEQYF
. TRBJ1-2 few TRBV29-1 TGCAGCGTACGGGACATCTATGGCTACACCTTC CSVRDIYGYTF
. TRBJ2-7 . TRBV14 TGTGCCAGCAGCCAAGAGGGACGGGCCTACGAGCAGTACTTC CASSQEGRAYEQYF
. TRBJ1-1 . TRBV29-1 TGCAGCGTAATAACAGGGTTTGGGGCTTTCTTT CSVITGFGAFF
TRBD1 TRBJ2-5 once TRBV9 TGTGCCAGCAGCGATGACGGGACAGAAAAGATTATTGGGACCCAGTACTTC CASSDDGTEKIIGTQYF
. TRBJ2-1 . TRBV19 TGTGCCAGTAGTATGACTACCAATGAGCAGTTCTTC CASSMTTNEQFF
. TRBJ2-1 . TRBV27 TGTGCCAGCAGTCAGTCGGGGTACAATGAGCAGTTCTTC CASSQSGYNEQFF